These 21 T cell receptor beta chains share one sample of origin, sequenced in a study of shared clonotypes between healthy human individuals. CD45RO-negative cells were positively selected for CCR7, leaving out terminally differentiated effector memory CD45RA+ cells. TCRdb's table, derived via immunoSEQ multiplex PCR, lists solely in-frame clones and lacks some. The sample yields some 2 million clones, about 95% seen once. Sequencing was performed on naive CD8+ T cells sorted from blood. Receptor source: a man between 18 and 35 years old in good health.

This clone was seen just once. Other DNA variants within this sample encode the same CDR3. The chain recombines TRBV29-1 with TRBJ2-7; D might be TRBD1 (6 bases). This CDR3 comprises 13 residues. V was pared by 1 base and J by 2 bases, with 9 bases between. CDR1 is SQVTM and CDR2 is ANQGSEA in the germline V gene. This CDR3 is CSVEGTGTYEQYF. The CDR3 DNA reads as TGCAGCGTTGAAGGAACAGGGACCTACGAGCAGTACTTC.

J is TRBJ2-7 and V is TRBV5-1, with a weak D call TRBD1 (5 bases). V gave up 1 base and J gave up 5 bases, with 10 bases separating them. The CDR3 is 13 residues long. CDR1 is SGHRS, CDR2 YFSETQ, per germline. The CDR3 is CASSLSGADEQYF. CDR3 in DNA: TGCGCCAGCAGCTTGTCTGGGGCTGACGAGCAGTACTTC.

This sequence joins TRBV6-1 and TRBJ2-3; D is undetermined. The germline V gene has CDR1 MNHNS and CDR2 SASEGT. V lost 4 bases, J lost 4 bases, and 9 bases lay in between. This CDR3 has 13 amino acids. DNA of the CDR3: TGTGCCAGCAGTGTGCTAGGGCCAGATACGCAGTATTTT. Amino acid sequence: CASSVLGPDTQYF.

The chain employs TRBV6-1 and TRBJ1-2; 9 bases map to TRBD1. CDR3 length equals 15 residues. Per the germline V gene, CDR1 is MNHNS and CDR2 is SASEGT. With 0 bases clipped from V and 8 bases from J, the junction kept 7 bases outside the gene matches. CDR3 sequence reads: CASSEAGGTGRGYTF. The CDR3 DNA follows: TGTGCCAGCAGTGAAGCGGGAGGGACAGGGCGAGGCTACACCTTC.

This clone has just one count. The CDR3 here is CASSYPTGTTTAYEQYF. As DNA, the CDR3 is TGTGCCAGCAGTTATCCCACCGGGACCACCACCGCCTACGAGCAGTACTTC. The chain carries TRBV5-6 and TRBJ2-7, with D tentatively TRBD1 or TRBD2 (5 bases each). V shed 5 bases and J shed 2 bases, with 23 bases lying between them. This CDR3 has 17 residues. Germline loops: CDR1 SGHDT, CDR2 YYEEEE.

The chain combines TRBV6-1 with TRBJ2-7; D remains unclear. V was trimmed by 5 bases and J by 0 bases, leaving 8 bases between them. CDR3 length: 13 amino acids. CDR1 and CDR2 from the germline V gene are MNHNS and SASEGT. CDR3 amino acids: CASSLHSSYEQYF. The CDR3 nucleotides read TGTGCCAGCAGTTTGCACAGCTCCTACGAGCAGTACTTC.

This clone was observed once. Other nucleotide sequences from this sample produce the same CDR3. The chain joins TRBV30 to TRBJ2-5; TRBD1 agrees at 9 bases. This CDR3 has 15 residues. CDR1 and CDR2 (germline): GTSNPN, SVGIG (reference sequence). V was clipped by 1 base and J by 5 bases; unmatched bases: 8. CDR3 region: CAWSDPDRGWETQYF. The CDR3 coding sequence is TGTGCCTGGAGTGACCCTGACAGGGGGTGGGAGACCCAGTACTTC.

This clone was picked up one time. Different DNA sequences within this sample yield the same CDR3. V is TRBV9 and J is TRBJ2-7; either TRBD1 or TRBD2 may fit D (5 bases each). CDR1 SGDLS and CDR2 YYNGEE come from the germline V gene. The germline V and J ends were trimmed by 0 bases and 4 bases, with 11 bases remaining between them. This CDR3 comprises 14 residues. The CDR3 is CASSVGDGLYEQYF. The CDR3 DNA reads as TGTGCCAGCAGCGTAGGGGACGGTCTATACGAGCAGTACTTC.

Here the CDR3 DNA reads TGTGCCAGCAGCTTAACGTCCGGGACAGTTGAGACCCAGTACTTC. Amino acid sequence: CASSLTSGTVETQYF. The chain couples TRBV7-2 to TRBJ2-5; 7 bases align to TRBD1. J gave up 5 bases and V 2 bases, and 8 bases lay outside the gene matches. Germline loops: CDR1 SGHTA, CDR2 FQGNSA. CDR3 size: 15 residues.

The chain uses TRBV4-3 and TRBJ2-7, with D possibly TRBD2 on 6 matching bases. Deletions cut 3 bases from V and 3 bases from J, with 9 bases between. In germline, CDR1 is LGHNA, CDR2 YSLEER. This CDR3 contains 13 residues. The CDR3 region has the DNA TGCGCCAGCAGCCATGGGCGGGACTACGAGCAGTACTTC. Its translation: CASSHGRDYEQYF.

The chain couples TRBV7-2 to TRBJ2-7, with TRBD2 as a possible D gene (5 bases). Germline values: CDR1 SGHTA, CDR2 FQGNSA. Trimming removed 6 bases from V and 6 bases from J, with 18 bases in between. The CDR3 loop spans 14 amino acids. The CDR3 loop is CASSPSHDHLEQYF. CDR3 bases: TGTGCCAGCAGTCCTAGCCATGACCACCTCGAGCAGTACTTC. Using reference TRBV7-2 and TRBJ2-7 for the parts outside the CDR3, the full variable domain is GAGVSQSPSNKVTEKGKDVELRCDPISGHTALYWYRQSLGQGLEFLIYFQGNSAPDKSGLPSDRFSAERTGGSVSTLTIQRTQQEDSAVYLCASSPSHDHLEQYFGPGTRLTVT.

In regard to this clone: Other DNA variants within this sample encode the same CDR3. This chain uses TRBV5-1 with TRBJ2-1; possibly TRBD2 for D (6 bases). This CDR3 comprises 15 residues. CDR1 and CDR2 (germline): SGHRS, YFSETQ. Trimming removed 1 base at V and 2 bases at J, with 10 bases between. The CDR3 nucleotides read TGCGCCAGCAGCTTGACCGGGGGTCCCTACAATGAGCAGTTCTTC. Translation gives CASSLTGGPYNEQFF. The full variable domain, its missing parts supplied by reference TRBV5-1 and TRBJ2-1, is KAGVTQTPRYLIKTRGQQVTLSCSPISGHRSVSWYQQTPGQGLQFLFEYFSETQRNKGNFPGRFSGRQFSNSRSEMNVSTLELGDSALYLCASSLTGGPYNEQFFGPGTRLTVL.

CDR3 residues: CASRGGSYEQYF. CDR3 DNA sequence: TGTGCTAGTCGGGGGGGCTCCTACGAGCAGTACTTC. The chain combines TRBV12-5 with TRBJ2-7, with 8 positions matching TRBD2. Trimming took 8 bases from V and 0 from J; bases not matched to a gene: 0. The CDR3 totals 12 residues. The germline V gene has CDR1 LGHNT and CDR2 FRNRAP.

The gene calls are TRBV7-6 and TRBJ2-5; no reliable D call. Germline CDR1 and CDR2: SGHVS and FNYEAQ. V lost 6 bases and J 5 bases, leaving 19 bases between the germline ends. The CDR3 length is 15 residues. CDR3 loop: CASSSPPESGETQYF. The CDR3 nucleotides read TGTGCCAGCAGTAGCCCCCCAGAGTCTGGGGAGACCCAGTACTTC.

The CDR3 protein is CASRGLRGQGADTQYF. The CDR3 nucleotides read TGCGCCAGCAGGGGACTTAGAGGACAGGGAGCAGATACGCAGTATTTT. V gene TRBV5-1 combines with J gene TRBJ2-3, with 8 positions matching TRBD1. V lost 5 bases and J lost 4; bases outside the gene matches: 12. CDR1 is SGHRS and CDR2 is YFSETQ in the germline V gene. This CDR3 region has 16 residues.

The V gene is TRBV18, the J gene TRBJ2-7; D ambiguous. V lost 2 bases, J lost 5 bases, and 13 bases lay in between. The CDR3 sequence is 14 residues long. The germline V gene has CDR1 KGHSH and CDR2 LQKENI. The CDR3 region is CASSPATSANEQYF. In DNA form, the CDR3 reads TGTGCCAGCTCACCAGCGACCTCCGCCAACGAGCAGTACTTC.

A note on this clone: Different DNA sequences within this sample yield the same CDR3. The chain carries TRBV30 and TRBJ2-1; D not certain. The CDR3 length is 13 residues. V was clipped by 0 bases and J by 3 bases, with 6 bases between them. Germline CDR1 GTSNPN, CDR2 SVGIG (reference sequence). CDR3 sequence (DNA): TGTGCCTGGAGTGTAGGAAGCTACAATGAGCAGTTCTTC. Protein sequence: CAWSVGSYNEQFF. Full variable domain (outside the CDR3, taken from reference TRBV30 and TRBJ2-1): SQTIHQWPATLVQPVGSPLSLECTVEGTSNPNLYWYRQAAGRGLQLLFYSVGIGQISSEVPQNLSASRPQDRQFILSSKKLLLSDSGFYLCAWSVGSYNEQFFGPGTRLTVL.

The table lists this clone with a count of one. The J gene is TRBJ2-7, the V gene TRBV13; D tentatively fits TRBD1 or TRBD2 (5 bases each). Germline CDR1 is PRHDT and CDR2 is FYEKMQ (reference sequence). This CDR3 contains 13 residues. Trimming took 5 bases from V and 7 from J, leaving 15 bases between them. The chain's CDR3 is CASSPPRGTEQYF. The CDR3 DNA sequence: TGTGCCAGCAGCCCTCCCCGGGGCACGGAGCAGTACTTC.

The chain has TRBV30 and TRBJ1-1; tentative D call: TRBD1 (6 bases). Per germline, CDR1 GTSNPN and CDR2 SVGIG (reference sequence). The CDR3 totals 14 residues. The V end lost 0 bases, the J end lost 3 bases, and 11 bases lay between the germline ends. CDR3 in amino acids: CAWSVGAGYTEAFF. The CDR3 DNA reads TGTGCCTGGAGTGTGGGGGCGGGATACACTGAAGCTTTCTTT.

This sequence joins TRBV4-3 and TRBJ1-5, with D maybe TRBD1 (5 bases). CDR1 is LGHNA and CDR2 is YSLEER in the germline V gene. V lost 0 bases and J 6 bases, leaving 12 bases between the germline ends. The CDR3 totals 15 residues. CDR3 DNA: TGCGCCAGCAGCCAAGATGCAGGGTATCGTCAGCCCCAGCATTTT. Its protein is CASSQDAGYRQPQHF.

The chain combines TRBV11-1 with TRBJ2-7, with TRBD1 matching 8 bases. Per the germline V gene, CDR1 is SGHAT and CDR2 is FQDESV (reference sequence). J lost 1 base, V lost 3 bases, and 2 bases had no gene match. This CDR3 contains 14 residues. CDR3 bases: TGTGCCAGCAGCTTCGGGACAGGATCCTACGAGCAGTACTTC. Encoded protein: CASSFGTGSYEQYF.